Sequencing of this T cell receptor beta chain was carried out in a study of chemoradiotherapy in HPV16-positive cancers. General study results and limits: Better recurrence-free survival went with HPV-responsive T-cell expansion in HPV16-positive patients.

Only in-frame clones appear in the TCRdb table, and some are missing; sequencing was by immunoSEQ multiplex PCR. Among about 5,400 clones listed, roughly 90% were seen once. Germline CDR1 and CDR2: SNHLY and FYNNEI. Trimming pared 3 bases from V and 4 bases from J, leaving 9 bases between. The CDR3 runs 13 residues. Over chemoradiotherapy, repertoires were sampled more than once. In the case of this clone: Its matching antigen is unknown.

The sequences come from blood, collected from a patient who underwent chemoradiotherapy. The sequence derives from a human donor with HPV-associated anogenital cancer. V and J are TRBV2 and TRBJ1-2, with D unresolved. CDR3 in DNA: TGTGCCAGCAGTGACCGGCAGCCCTATGGCTACACCTTC. Translating gives CASSDRQPYGYTF.